One sample yielded the 11 T cell receptor beta chains listed below, sequenced in a study of blood T cell repertoires in COVID-19. Produced via immunoSEQ multiplex PCR; TCRdb's table is partial and in-frame only. Of fewer than 250,000 clones listed, just under 85% are singletons. Material for sequencing was peripheral blood. These receptors were taken from a woman older than 75 with acute or convalescent COVID-19.

The chain is built from TRBV4-1 and TRBJ2-5; tentatively, D is TRBD2 (5 bases). This CDR3 spans 14 amino acids. V was cut by 1 base and J by 2 bases, with 8 bases left in between. The germline V gene has CDR1 MGHRA and CDR2 YSYEKL. The CDR3 DNA reads as TGCGCCAGCAGCCAAGGGAGAGGGCAAGAGACCCAGTACTTC. Amino acids: CASSQGRGQETQYF.

The rearrangement joins TRBV18 to TRBJ2-7; TRBD2 matches 8 bases. The V gene's germline CDR1 is KGHSH and CDR2 LQKENI. CDR3 length: 13 residues. V dropped 3 bases and J dropped 6; count of bases not matched to a gene: 4. The DNA for the CDR3 is TGTGCCAGCTCACCTCCGGGGGGGGTCGAGCAGTACTTC. Protein: CASSPPGGVEQYF.

The rearrangement uses TRBV28 and TRBJ1-2; 9 bases are shared with TRBD1. CDR1 is MDHEN and CDR2 is SYDVKM in the germline V gene. J gave up 8 bases and V 5 bases, and 12 bases lay outside the gene matches. This CDR3 has 15 residues. CDR3 nucleotides: TGTGCCAGCAGTACCGAGACAGGGGGTACGGGGGGCTACACCTTC. Its protein product is CASSTETGGTGGYTF.

This rearrangement joins TRBV7-2 to TRBJ2-3; TRBD2 agrees at 7 bases. This CDR3 has 16 residues. The V gene end was trimmed by 4 bases and the J gene end by 0 bases; junction bases not matched to a gene: 7. Germline CDR1 and CDR2: SGHTA and FQGNSA. The chain's CDR3 is CASSSRGETSTDTQYF. DNA of the CDR3: TGTGCCAGCAGCTCCCGGGGGGAGACGAGCACAGATACGCAGTATTTT.

V gene TRBV7-9 combines with J gene TRBJ2-1, with 8 bases matching TRBD1. CDR3 size: 18 residues. J gave up 7 bases and V 5 bases, and 19 bases lay outside the gene matches. Per germline, CDR1 SEHNR and CDR2 FQNEAQ (reference sequence). In DNA, the CDR3 is TGTGCCAGCAGCGATCCAAAGGGCGGACAGGGATATCCAAATGAGCAGTTCTTC. Translating it yields CASSDPKGGQGYPNEQFF.

This chain links TRBV5-1 with TRBJ1-5; no firm D call. V was clipped by 1 base and J by 7 bases, with 9 bases between them. CDR1 SGHRS and CDR2 YFSETQ come from the germline V gene. The CDR3 spans 13 residues. DNA of the CDR3: TGCGCCAGCAGCTTGTGGTCAGGCCAGCCCCAGCATTTT. It specifies CASSLWSGQPQHF.

DNA of the CDR3: TGTGCCAGCAGCGACAGGGGTCGACTCATCTATGGCTACACCTTC. Amino acids: CASSDRGRLIYGYTF. V usage is TRBV5-4 and J usage is TRBJ1-2; 8 bases map to TRBD1. Per germline, CDR1 SGHNT and CDR2 YYREEE (reference sequence). V trimming: 4 bases; J trimming: 4 bases; junction bases outside the gene matches: 9. CDR3 length: 15 residues.

This clone showed up just once. The CDR3 DNA reads TGTGCCAGCACCCCGGGACTAGCGGGAGTAGATACGCAGTATTTT. It encodes CASTPGLAGVDTQYF. The chain recombines TRBV25-1 with TRBJ2-3; 14 bases agree with TRBD2. Per the germline V gene, CDR1 is MGHDK and CDR2 is SYGVNS. This CDR3 contains 15 residues. After removal of 7 bases from V and 5 bases from J, the junction contained 5 bases not matched to a gene. Supplemented by reference TRBV25-1 and TRBJ2-3, the full variable domain reads EADIYQTPRYLVIGTGKKITLECSQTMGHDKMYWYQQDPGMELHLIHYSYGVNSTEKGDLSSESTVSRIRTEHFPLTLESARPSHTSQYLCASTPGLAGVDTQYFGPGTRLTVL.

The V call is TRBV27, the J call TRBJ1-1; TRBD1 matches 7 bases. Germline values: CDR1 MNHEY, CDR2 SMNVEV (reference sequence). The trim removed 6 bases at V and 3 bases at J, leaving 13 bases unmatched. The CDR3 length is 16 residues. The CDR3 loop is CASRGTELRRDTEAFF. The CDR3, as DNA: TGTGCCAGCAGAGGGACAGAGCTTAGGAGGGACACTGAAGCTTTCTTT.

V usage is TRBV12-5 and J usage is TRBJ2-2, with 9 bases aligning to TRBD1. V gave up 6 bases and J gave up 5 bases; unmatched junction bases: 7. In germline, CDR1 is LGHNT, CDR2 FRNRAP. CDR3 length: 15 residues. Here the CDR3 reads CASGKQGAGTGELFF. The DNA for the CDR3 is TGTGCTAGTGGAAAACAGGGGGCTGGGACCGGGGAGCTGTTTTTT.

Here the CDR3 reads CASSAGTSGRVTDTQYF. Here the CDR3 DNA reads TGTGCCAGCAGCGCCGGGACTAGCGGGAGAGTCACAGATACGCAGTATTTT. The V call is TRBV9, the J call TRBJ2-3, with 14 bases lining up with TRBD2. This CDR3 has 17 amino acids. Germline V gene lookup returns CDR1 SGDLS and CDR2 YYNGEE. Germline trimming cut 3 bases from V and 2 bases from J; bases unmatched to any gene: 5.